These 10 T cell receptor beta chains originate from one sample sequenced in a study of cytomegalovirus exposure and HLA in healthy donors. A multiplex PCR was run with 60 Vbeta primers and 13 Jbeta primers. The table came from immunoSEQ multiplex PCR; TCRdb's copy has only in-frame clones and leaves some out. The table records around 140,000 clones, approximately 80% of them present only once. The sample consisted of PBMCs. The receptors shown here come from a male donor in good health and CMV-seronegative.

The J gene is TRBJ2-7, the V gene TRBV6-5; 10 nucleotides line up with TRBD1. Germline CDR1 reads MNHEY; CDR2 reads SVGAGI. This CDR3 is built from 13 residues. J was trimmed by 7 bases and V by 8 bases; bases with no gene match: 8. The CDR3 reads CASGRQGASEQYF. CDR3 coding DNA: TGTGCCAGCGGGAGACAGGGGGCTTCTGAGCAGTACTTC.

V is TRBV11-2 and J is TRBJ2-7; a possible D gene is TRBD2 (5 bases). V gave up 5 bases and J gave up 5 bases, with 16 bases separating them. The CDR3 runs to 14 residues. Germline-derived CDR1 and CDR2 are SGHAT and FQNNGV. The DNA for the CDR3 is TGTGCCAGCAGCCGGACTTCGAGGGCGCACGAGCAGTACTTC. It specifies CASSRTSRAHEQYF.

This chain joins TRBV19 and TRBJ1-5; 8 bases are a match to TRBD1. V shed 5 bases, J shed 4 bases, and the junction held 7 bases outside the gene matches. The CDR3 totals 15 residues. Germline V lookup: CDR1 LNHDA, CDR2 SQIVND (reference sequence). The CDR3 region has the DNA TGTGCCAGTAGTTTTGGGACAGGTGTTAATCAGCCCCAGCATTTT. Translation gives CASSFGTGVNQPQHF.

The genes are TRBV29-1 and TRBJ1-2; 9 bases agree with TRBD1. The CDR3 is made up of 17 amino acids. Unmatched junction bases numbered 21, after V lost 6 bases and J lost 7 bases. Germline lookup yields CDR1 SQVTM and CDR2 ANQGSEA. The CDR3 region is CSVHIRLGPGQGAGYTF. The CDR3 DNA sequence: TGCAGCGTCCACATCAGACTTGGGCCGGGACAGGGAGCTGGCTACACCTTC.

This chain uses TRBV2 with TRBJ2-4; TRBD1 might be the D (5 bases). This CDR3 contains 17 residues. V lost 2 bases and J lost 2, with 16 bases in between. Germline assignment: CDR1 SNHLY and CDR2 FYNNEI. CDR3 in DNA: TGTGCCAGCAGTGAAACTGCTGACTCAGGGCCCAAAAACATTCAGTACTTC. As protein: CASSETADSGPKNIQYF.

The rearrangement links TRBV10-2 to TRBJ2-1, with TRBD2 matching over 11 bases. From germline, CDR1 is WSHSY and CDR2 SAAADI. This CDR3 has 15 residues. The V gene end was trimmed by 6 bases and the J gene end by 6 bases; junction bases not matched to a gene: 7. As DNA, the CDR3 is TGCGCCAGCAGACTAGCGGGAGAGGCCCCCAATGAGCAGTTCTTC. This codes for CASRLAGEAPNEQFF.

The rearrangement uses TRBV5-8 and TRBJ1-2; possibly TRBD1 for D (5 bases). The CDR3 length is 14 residues. From germline, CDR1 is SGHTS and CDR2 YDEGEE. Between the trimmed V and J ends, which lost 0 bases and 8 bases, there was a span of 14 bases. The CDR3 here is CASSLAPGRRGYTF. The CDR3 coding sequence is TGTGCCAGCAGCTTGGCCCCAGGGCGTAGAGGCTACACCTTC.

The CDR3 reads CASSRDSQGLSLHF. Written as DNA, the CDR3 is TGTGCCAGCAGCAGGGACAGCCAGGGGTTGTCCCTCCACTTT. V and J are TRBV7-6 and TRBJ1-6; 7 bases agree with TRBD1. This CDR3 has 14 amino acids. CDR1 is SGHVS and CDR2 is FNYEAQ in the germline V gene. V trimming: 5 bases; J trimming: 14 bases; junction bases outside the gene matches: 12.

V is TRBV7-3 and J is TRBJ2-7, with a weak D call TRBD1 (6 bases). CDR1 SGHTA and CDR2 FQGTGA come from the germline V gene. The V and J ends lost 2 bases and 3 bases respectively, with 23 bases between them. The CDR3 has 18 amino acids. The CDR3 DNA follows: TGTGCCAGCAGCTTAGAAGAAATCCAGGGGATGCCCATCTACGAGCAGTACTTC. The encoded protein is CASSLEEIQGMPIYEQYF. The whole variable domain, filled in from reference TRBV7-3 and TRBJ2-7, reads GAGVSQTPSNKVTEKGKYVELRCDPISGHTALYWYRQSLGQGPEFLIYFQGTGAADDSGLPNDRFFAVRPEGSVSTLKIQRTERGDSAVYLCASSLEEIQGMPIYEQYFGPGTRLTVT.

V gene TRBV10-3 combines with J gene TRBJ1-5, with unresolved D. The ends were cut back, 3 bases at V and 0 bases at J, with 9 bases in the middle. Per germline, CDR1 ENHRY and CDR2 SYGVKD. This CDR3 comprises 15 residues. This CDR3 is CAISETENSNQPQHF. The DNA for the CDR3 is TGTGCCATCAGTGAAACGGAGAATAGCAATCAGCCCCAGCATTTT.